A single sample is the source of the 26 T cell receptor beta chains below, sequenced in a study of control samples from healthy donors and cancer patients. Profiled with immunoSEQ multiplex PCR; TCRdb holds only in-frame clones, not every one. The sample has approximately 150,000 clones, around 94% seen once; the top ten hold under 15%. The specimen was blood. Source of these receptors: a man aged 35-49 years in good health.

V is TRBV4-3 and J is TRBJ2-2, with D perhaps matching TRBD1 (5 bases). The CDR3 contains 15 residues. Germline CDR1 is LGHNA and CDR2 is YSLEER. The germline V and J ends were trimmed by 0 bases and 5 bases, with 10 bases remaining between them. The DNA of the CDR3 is TGCGCCAGCAGCCAAGACAGGGTTGAGACCGGGGAGCTGTTTTTT. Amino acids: CASSQDRVETGELFF.

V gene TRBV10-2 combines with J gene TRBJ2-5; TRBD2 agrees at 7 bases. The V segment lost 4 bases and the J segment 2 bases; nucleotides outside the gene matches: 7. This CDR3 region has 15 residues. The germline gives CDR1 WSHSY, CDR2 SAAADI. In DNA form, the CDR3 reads TGCGCCAGCAGTGTTCAGCGGGGACCACAAGAGACCCAGTACTTC. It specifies CASSVQRGPQETQYF.

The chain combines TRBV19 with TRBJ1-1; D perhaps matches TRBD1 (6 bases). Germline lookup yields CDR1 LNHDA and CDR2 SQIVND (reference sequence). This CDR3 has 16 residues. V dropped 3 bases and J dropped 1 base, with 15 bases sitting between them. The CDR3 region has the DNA TGTGCCAGTAGTATTTATGGGAGGACAGAGAACACTGAAGCTTTCTTT. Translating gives CASSIYGRTENTEAFF.

The CDR3 sequence is CASSEFEMNTEAFF. The CDR3 DNA is TGTGCCAGCAGTGAGTTTGAGATGAACACTGAAGCTTTCTTT. The rearrangement joins TRBV25-1 to TRBJ1-1; no reliable D call. V was cut by 3 bases and J by 0 bases, with 8 bases left in between. CDR3 length: 14 amino acids. Germline loops: CDR1 MGHDK, CDR2 SYGVNS.

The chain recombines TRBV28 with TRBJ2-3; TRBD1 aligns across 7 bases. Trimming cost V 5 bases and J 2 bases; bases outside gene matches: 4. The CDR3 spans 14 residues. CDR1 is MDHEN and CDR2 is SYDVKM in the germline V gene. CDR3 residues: CASSHRGDTDTQYF. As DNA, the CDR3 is TGTGCCAGCAGTCACAGGGGCGACACAGATACGCAGTATTTT.

The CDR3 reads CASKMAASSYEQYF. The DNA of the CDR3 is TGCGCCAGCAAAATGGCTGCCAGCTCCTACGAGCAGTACTTC. The chain uses TRBV5-1 and TRBJ2-7; D is unclear. There are 14 residues in the CDR3. Germline lookup yields CDR1 SGHRS and CDR2 YFSETQ. Trimming cost V 6 bases and J 0 bases, with 13 bases left between them.

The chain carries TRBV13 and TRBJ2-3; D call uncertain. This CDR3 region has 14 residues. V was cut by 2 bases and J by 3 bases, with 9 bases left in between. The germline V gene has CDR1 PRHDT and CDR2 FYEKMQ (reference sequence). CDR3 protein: CASSLLLLTDTQYF. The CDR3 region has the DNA TGTGCCAGCAGCTTATTACTCCTTACAGATACGCAGTATTTT.

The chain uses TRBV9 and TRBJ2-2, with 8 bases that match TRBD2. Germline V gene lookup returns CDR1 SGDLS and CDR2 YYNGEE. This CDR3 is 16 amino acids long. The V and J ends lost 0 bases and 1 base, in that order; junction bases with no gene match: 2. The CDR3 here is CASSVETSGNTGELFF. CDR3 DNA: TGTGCCAGCAGCGTAGAAACTAGCGGGAACACCGGGGAGCTGTTTTTT. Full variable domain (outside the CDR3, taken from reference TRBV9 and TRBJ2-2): DSGVTQTPKHLITATGQRVTLRCSPRSGDLSVYWYQQSLDQGLQFLIQYYNGEERAKGNILERFSAQQFPDLHSELNLSSLELGDSALYFCASSVETSGNTGELFFGEGSRLTVL.

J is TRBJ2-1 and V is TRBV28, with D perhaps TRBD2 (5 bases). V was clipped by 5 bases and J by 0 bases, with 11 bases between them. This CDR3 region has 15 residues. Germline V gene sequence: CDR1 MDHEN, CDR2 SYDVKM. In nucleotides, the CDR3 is TGTGCCAGCAGTAACAGCGGAAGCTCCTACAATGAGCAGTTCTTC. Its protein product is CASSNSGSSYNEQFF.

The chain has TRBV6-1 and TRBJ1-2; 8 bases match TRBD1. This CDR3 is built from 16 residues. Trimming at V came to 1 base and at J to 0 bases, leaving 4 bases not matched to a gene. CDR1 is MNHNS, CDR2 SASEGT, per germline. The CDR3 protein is CASSEGRGQANYGYTF. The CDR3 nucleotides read TGTGCCAGCAGTGAAGGCAGGGGGCAAGCTAACTATGGCTACACCTTC.

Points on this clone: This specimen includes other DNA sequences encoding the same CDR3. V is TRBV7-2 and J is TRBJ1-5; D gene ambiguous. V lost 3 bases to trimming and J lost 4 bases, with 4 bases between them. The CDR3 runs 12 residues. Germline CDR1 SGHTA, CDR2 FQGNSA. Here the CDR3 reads CASSFGNQPQHF. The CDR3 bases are TGTGCCAGCAGCTTCGGAAATCAGCCCCAGCATTTT.

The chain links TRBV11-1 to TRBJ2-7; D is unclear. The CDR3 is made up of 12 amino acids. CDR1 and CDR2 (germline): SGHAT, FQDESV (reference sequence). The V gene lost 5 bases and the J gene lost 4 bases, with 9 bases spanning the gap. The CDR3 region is CASSLNGYEQYF. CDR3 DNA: TGTGCCAGCAGCCTCAACGGGTACGAGCAGTACTTC.

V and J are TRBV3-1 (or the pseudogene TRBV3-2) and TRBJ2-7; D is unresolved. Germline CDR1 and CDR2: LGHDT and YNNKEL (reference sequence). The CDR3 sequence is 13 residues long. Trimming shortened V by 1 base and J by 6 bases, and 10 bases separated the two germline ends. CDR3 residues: CASSQVSDPEQYF. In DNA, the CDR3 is TGTGCCAGCAGCCAAGTTTCAGACCCCGAGCAGTACTTC.

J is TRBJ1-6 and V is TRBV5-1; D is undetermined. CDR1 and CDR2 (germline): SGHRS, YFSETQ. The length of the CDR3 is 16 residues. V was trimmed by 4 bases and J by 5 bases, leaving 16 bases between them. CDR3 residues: CASSPRGDSNNSPLHF. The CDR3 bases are TGCGCCAGCAGCCCCAGAGGTGATTCTAATAATTCACCCCTCCACTTT.

CDR3 amino acids: CASSPRAQGGEAFF. The CDR3 DNA is TGTGCCAGCTCACCACGAGCACAGGGAGGTGAAGCTTTCTTT. This sequence joins TRBV18 and TRBJ1-1; perhaps TRBD1 as D (6 bases). The CDR3 extends over 14 amino acids. Trimming took 1 base from V and 7 from J, leaving 13 bases between them. Per germline, CDR1 KGHSH and CDR2 LQKENI.

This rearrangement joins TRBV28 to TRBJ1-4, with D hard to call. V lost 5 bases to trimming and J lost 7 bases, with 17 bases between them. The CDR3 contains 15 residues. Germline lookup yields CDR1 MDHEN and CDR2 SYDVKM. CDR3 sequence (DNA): TGTGCCAGCAGTCCCGGCGGAGGGAGGGCTGAAAAACTGTTTTTT. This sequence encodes CASSPGGGRAEKLFF.

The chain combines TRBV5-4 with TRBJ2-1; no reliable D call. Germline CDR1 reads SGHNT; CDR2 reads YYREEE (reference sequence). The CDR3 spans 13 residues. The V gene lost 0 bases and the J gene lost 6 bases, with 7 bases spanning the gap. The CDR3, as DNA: TGTGCCAGCAGCTTGGTCCACCTCAATGAGCAGTTCTTC. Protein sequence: CASSLVHLNEQFF.

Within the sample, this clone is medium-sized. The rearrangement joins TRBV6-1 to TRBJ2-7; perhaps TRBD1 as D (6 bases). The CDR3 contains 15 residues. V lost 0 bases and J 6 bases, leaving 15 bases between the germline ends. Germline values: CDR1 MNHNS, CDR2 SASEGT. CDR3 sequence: CASSEAGDNASEQYF. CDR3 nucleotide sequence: TGTGCCAGCAGTGAAGCGGGGGACAACGCCTCCGAGCAGTACTTC.

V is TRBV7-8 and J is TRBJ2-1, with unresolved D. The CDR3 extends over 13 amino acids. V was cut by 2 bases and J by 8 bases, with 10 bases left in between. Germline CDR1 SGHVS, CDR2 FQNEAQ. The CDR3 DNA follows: TGTGCCAGCAGCTTACGCGGCGGCGATGAGCAGTTCTTC. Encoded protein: CASSLRGGDEQFF.

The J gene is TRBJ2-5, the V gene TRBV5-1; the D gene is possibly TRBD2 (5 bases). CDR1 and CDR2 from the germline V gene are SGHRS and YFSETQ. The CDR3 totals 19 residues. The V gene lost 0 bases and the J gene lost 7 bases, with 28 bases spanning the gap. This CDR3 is CASSLEPSGTWESVGTQYF. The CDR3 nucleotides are TGCGCCAGCAGCTTGGAACCCTCGGGAACGTGGGAGTCTGTAGGGACCCAGTACTTC.

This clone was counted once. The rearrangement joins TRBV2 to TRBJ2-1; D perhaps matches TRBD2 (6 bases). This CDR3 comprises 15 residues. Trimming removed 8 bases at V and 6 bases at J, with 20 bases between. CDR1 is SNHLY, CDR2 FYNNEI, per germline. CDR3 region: CASGGKDYRTNEQFF. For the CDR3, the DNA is TGTGCCAGCGGGGGAAAGGACTACCGGACCAATGAGCAGTTCTTC.

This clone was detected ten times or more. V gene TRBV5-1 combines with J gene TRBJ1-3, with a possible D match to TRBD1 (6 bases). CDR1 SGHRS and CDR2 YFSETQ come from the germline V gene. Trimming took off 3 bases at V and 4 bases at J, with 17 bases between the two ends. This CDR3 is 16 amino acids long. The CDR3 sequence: CASSSASGTSGNTIYF. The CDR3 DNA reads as TGCGCCAGCAGCTCGGCCTCCGGGACAAGCGGAAACACCATATATTTT.

The CDR3 region has the DNA TGTGCCAGCAGCCCCGGAGGGGGCGTCAATCAGCCCCAGCATTTT. Translated: CASSPGGGVNQPQHF. The J gene is TRBJ1-5, the V gene TRBV9; 7 positions agree with TRBD1. J was trimmed by 3 bases and V by 4 bases; bases with no gene match: 7. CDR1 SGDLS and CDR2 YYNGEE come from the germline V gene. The CDR3 sequence is 15 residues long.

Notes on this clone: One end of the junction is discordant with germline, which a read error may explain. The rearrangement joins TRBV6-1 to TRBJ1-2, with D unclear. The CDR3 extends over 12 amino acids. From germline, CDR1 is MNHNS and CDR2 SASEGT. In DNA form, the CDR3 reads TGTGCCAGCAGTGAATTTGACTTTAAATCTTCTTTC. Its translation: CASSEFDFKSSF.

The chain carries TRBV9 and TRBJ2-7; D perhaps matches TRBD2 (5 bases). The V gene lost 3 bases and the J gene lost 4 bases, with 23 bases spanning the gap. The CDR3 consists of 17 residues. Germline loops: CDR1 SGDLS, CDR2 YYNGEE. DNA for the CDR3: TGTGCCAGCAGCGGAGGAGGCTGGTCTAAAGGGCCGTACGAGCAGTACTTC. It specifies CASSGGGWSKGPYEQYF.

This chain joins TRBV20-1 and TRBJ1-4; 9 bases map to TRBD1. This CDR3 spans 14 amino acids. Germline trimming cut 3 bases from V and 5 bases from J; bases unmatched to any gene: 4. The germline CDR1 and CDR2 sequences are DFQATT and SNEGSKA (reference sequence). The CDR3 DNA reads TGCAGTGCTAGTACAGGACAGGGGAATGAAAAACTGTTTTTT. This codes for CSASTGQGNEKLFF.